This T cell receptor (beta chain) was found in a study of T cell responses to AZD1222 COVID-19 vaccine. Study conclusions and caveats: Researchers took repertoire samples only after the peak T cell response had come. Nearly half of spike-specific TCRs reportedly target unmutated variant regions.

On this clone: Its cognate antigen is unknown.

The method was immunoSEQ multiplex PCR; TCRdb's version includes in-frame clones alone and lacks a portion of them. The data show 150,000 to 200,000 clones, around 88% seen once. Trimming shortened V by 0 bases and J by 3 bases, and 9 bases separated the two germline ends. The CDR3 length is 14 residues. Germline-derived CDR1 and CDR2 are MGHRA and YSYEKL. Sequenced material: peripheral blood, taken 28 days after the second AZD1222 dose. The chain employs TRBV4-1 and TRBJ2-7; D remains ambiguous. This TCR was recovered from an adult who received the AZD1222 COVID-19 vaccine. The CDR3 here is CASSQDTQGYEQYF. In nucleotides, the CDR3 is TGCGCCAGCAGCCAAGATACCCAAGGCTACGAGCAGTACTTC.